This T cell receptor (beta chain) was captured by sequencing in a study of blood T cell repertoires in COVID-19 (dated by TCRdb to the early 2020s). Study-level background: Samples from collaborators originated in the United States, Italy and Spain and spanned both the acute and convalescent phases of COVID-19. HLA class I and class II types, where available, came from metadata supplied by the sample provider rather than from assay-based typing. The repertoires were released in a freely available public database meant as a resource for research on the immune response to SARS-CoV-2. The material from the prospective study consisted of cDNA or gDNA derived from T cells, B-cell-depleted T cells, or PBMCs. Deeply sampled blood TCRbeta repertoires from subjects exposed to, actively infected with, or recovered from COVID-19 were included in the dataset. The sample metadata nearly always contained a de-identified subject ID, COVID-19 status, age in years and sex. Samples came from the ongoing ImmuneRACE study (first 160 participants) plus 1,254 subjects from 6 global collaborators. Results the study describes overall, beyond this receptor: How much clinical and demographic metadata was included differed by source and by participant, and the metadata was provided uncurated.

TCRbeta CDR3 regions were amplified from genomic DNA by means of the immunoSEQ Assay, a bias-controlled multiplex PCR. Concerning the study's data processing: The number of nucleated cells in each sample was estimated by amplification of reference gene primers within the assay. To quantify the absolute abundance of each unique TCRbeta CDR3 rearrangement, sequence reads were collapsed and filtered. Productive Simpson clonality was computed per sample as the square root of Simpson's diversity index over productive rearrangements. This is the immuneACCESS table as TCRdb keeps it, with only in-frame sequences that have V and J called. A part of the clones is gone; compared with another copy, unresolved V genes explain less than half, and the rest is unexplained. The V and J calls and clone size were taken over from that table, and D and trimming were inferred from the DNA. The sample table lists about 270,000 clones, 75% to 95% of them with a count of one. The ten biggest clones cover around 2.5% of the sample.

In Seattle, one collaborating source enrolled patients while the infection was active and tracked those patients longitudinally over the course of disease. The collaborating institutions used their own protocols to collect whole blood in K2EDTA tubes. For TCRbeta analysis, collaborator samples were shipped as frozen whole blood, as isolated PBMCs, or as DNA extracted from either sample type. Trimming accounts for 0 bases at V and 3 bases at J, while the number of junction bases matched to no gene is 7. Per the germline V gene (reference sequence), LGHDT is the CDR1 and YNNKEL is the CDR2. Inclusive of the bounding cysteine and phenylalanine, the CDR3 is 16 residues long. CDR3 DNA is the only sequence kept; it has 48 bases, read in frame from the first base. With regard to this clone: Its antigen has not been determined. No clone much larger than this one lies a single base away; base qualities are absent.

The receptor was isolated from a person under 35 with COVID-19, enrolled during active disease. The sequencing input was peripheral blood. Recombination connected TRBV3-1 (or the pseudogene TRBV3-2) to TRBJ2-7; TRBD1 fits 8 bases in the junction. The nucleotides read TGTGCCAGCAGCCAAGAGGCAGGGGGCCACCTCTACGAGCAGTACTTC. Its amino acids are CASSQEAGGHLYEQYF.